What follows are 2 T cell receptor beta chains derived from one specimen sequenced in a study of cytomegalovirus exposure and HLA in healthy donors. 13 Jbeta primers and 60 Vbeta primers were used for the PCR. Using immunoSEQ multiplex PCR, the repertoire was profiled, and TCRdb retains in-frame clones only, with some absent. Of nearly 110,000 clones in the sample, over 60% were seen once. The material sequenced was PBMCs. These receptors all stem from a woman between 50 and 59 years old in good health and CMV-seropositive.

The genes are TRBV7-8 and TRBJ1-1, with D hard to call. The CDR3 spans 14 residues. In germline, CDR1 is SGHVS, CDR2 FQNEAQ. The V end was cut by 2 bases, the J end by 3 bases, with 10 bases between. The CDR3 region is CASSLFGKDTEAFF. The CDR3 DNA reads TGTGCCAGCAGCTTATTCGGGAAGGACACTGAAGCTTTCTTT.

The chain joins TRBV7-8 to TRBJ2-1, with TRBD2 identical over 11 bases. V shed 1 base and J 5 bases; nucleotides not matched to a gene: 10. The CDR3 has 18 residues. Per germline, CDR1 SGHVS and CDR2 FQNEAQ. Written as DNA, the CDR3 is TGTGCCAGCAGCTTAGATGCTAGCGGGGGGCTGGGTCACAATGAGCAGTTCTTC. Amino acids: CASSLDASGGLGHNEQFF.